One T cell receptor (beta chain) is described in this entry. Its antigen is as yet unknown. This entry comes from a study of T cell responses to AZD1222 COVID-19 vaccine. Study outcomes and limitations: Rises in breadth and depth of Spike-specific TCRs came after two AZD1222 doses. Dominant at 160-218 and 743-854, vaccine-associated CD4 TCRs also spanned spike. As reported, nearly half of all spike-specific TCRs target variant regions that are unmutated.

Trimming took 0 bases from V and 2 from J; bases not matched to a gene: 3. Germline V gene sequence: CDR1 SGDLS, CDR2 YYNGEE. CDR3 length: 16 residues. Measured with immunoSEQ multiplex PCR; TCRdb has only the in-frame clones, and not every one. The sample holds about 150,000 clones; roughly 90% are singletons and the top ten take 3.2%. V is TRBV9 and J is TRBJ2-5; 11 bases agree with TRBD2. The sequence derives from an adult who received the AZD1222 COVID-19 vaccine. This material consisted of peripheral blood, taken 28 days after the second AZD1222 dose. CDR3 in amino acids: CASSVAGTSGQETQYF. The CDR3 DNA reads TGTGCCAGCAGCGTAGCGGGGACTAGCGGACAAGAGACCCAGTACTTC.